This T cell receptor (beta chain) was found in a study of OX40 agonist ivuxolimab in advanced cancers. Study at large: Dose-escalation patients had hepatocellular carcinoma, melanoma, renal cell or head and neck cancer. Prior therapy, whether anti-PD-1, anti-PD-L1 or anti-CTLA-4, was allowed, and roughly 40% had some. Study conclusions and caveats: The average count of expanded clones was higher among CD8+ T cells than among CD4+. Some nonresponders likewise displayed low normalized T-cell clonal expansion.

CDR1 and CDR2 (germline): SGDLS, YYNGEE. This CDR3 has 17 amino acids. V shed 3 bases, J shed 5 bases, and the junction held 15 bases outside the gene matches. The assay was immunoSEQ multiplex PCR, and TCRdb's table has in-frame clones only and misses some. The sample comprises 30,000 or so clones, around four fifths of which are singletons, and approximately 10% rests with the top ten. Concerning this clone: Its antigen is not identified.

The TCR was taken from an adult with an advanced solid tumor such as melanoma, head and neck, liver or kidney cancer. This chain joins TRBV9 and TRBJ1-1; 8 nucleotides line up with TRBD1. The source material was CD4+ or CD8+ T cells sorted from blood, sampled in a trial of the OX40 agonist ivuxolimab. The CDR3 region is CASSDSLTGAPGTEAFF. CDR3 nucleotide sequence: TGTGCCAGCAGCGACTCTTTGACAGGGGCGCCGGGAACTGAAGCTTTCTTT.